This T cell receptor beta chain was obtained from a study of blood T cell repertoires in COVID-19. This CDR3 is built from 13 residues. Germline V gene data show CDR1 as SGHAT and CDR2 as FQDESV (reference sequence). V lost 5 bases to trimming and J lost 5 bases, with 10 bases between them. The table came from immunoSEQ multiplex PCR; TCRdb's copy has only in-frame clones and leaves some out. The sample consists of under 250,000 clones, roughly 80% of them appearing once. Sequenced material: peripheral blood. This sequence was found in a woman in her fifties or sixties who had recovered from COVID-19. The chain uses TRBV11-1 and TRBJ2-1; tentative D call: TRBD1 (6 bases). CDR3: CASSPGTNNEQFF. In nucleotides, the CDR3 is TGTGCCAGCAGCCCCGGGACAAACAATGAGCAGTTCTTC.